This record concerns one TCR beta chain sequence. These data come from a study of control samples from healthy donors and cancer patients. CDR3 length: 11 amino acids. CDR1 is SEHNR, CDR2 FQNEAQ, per germline (reference sequence). Between the trimmed V and J ends, which lost 6 bases and 5 bases, there was a span of 7 bases. Repertoires were generated with immunoSEQ multiplex PCR, while TCRdb's copy carries only in-frame clones and drops some. This repertoire shows more than 65,000 clones, roughly 82% found once; its top ten account for approximately 15%. What was sequenced was blood. The chain combines TRBV7-9 with TRBJ1-1; D is uncertain. This receptor was identified in a man aged 50-59 years in good health. The CDR3: CASSFVTEAFF. Written as DNA, the CDR3 is TGTGCCAGCAGTTTTGTTACTGAAGCTTTCTTT.